Following are 19 T cell receptor beta chains from one sample sequenced in a study of lymphopenia after photon versus proton radiotherapy. Sequencing was performed with immunoSEQ multiplex PCR; in TCRdb, only in-frame clones are kept and a portion is missing. The repertoire consists of 75,000 to 95,000 clones, with approximately 82% occurring once and the leading ten covering over 1.1%. Sequenced material: peripheral blood, taken from a patient treated with proton-based radiotherapy. All receptors come from a man between 60 and 70 years old with pancreatic cancer.

The chain carries TRBV7-9 and TRBJ2-3, with D perhaps matching TRBD1 (6 bases). This CDR3 region has 15 residues. V was cut by 1 base and J by 4 bases, with 12 bases left in between. Per germline, CDR1 SEHNR and CDR2 FQNEAQ (reference sequence). The CDR3 protein is CASSLGTGKSDTQYF. In DNA, the CDR3 is TGTGCCAGCAGCTTAGGTACAGGGAAATCAGATACGCAGTATTTT.

V gene TRBV9 combines with J gene TRBJ2-3; perhaps TRBD2 as D (5 bases). The V and J ends lost 1 base and 0 bases respectively, with 18 bases between them. Germline V gene data show CDR1 as SGDLS and CDR2 as YYNGEE. The CDR3 is 18 amino acids. The CDR3: CASSVRLTTGMSTDTQYF. The CDR3 nucleotides read TGTGCCAGCAGCGTAAGGCTAACAACGGGAATGAGCACAGATACGCAGTATTTT. Drawing the rest from reference TRBV9 and TRBJ2-3, the complete variable domain is DSGVTQTPKHLITATGQRVTLRCSPRSGDLSVYWYQQSLDQGLQFLIQYYNGEERAKGNILERFSAQQFPDLHSELNLSSLELGDSALYFCASSVRLTTGMSTDTQYFGPGTRLTVL.

The rearrangement uses TRBV25-1 and TRBJ1-4, with D uncertain. The CDR3 consists of 10 residues. CDR1 is MGHDK, CDR2 SYGVNS, per germline. Trimming took 3 bases from V and 7 from J, leaving 0 bases between them. The CDR3, as DNA: TGTGCCAGCAGTGATGAAAAACTGTTTTTT. It encodes CASSDEKLFF. The entire variable domain, with the rest obtained from reference TRBV25-1 and TRBJ1-4, is as follows: EADIYQTPRYLVIGTGKKITLECSQTMGHDKMYWYQQDPGMELHLIHYSYGVNSTEKGDLSSESTVSRIRTEHFPLTLESARPSHTSQYLCASSDEKLFFGSGTQLSVL.

The chain couples TRBV2 to TRBJ2-6; 11 bases are shared with TRBD1. This CDR3 contains 18 residues. Germline V lookup: CDR1 SNHLY, CDR2 FYNNEI. Losses at the gene ends were 6 bases for V and 2 bases for J; bases not matched to a gene: 9. This chain's CDR3 is CASRYSGQGVTGANVLTF. For the CDR3, the DNA is TGTGCCAGCAGATACTCGGGACAGGGGGTTACTGGGGCCAACGTCCTGACTTTC.

The CDR3 DNA reads as TGTGCCAGTAGGACTAGCGGGTTGTACAATGAGCAGTTCTTC. Encoded protein: CASRTSGLYNEQFF. V and J are TRBV19 and TRBJ2-1, with TRBD2 matching 10 bases. The germline CDR1 and CDR2 sequences are LNHDA and SQIVND (reference sequence). The CDR3 totals 14 residues. With 6 bases clipped from V and 4 bases from J, the junction kept 3 bases outside the gene matches.

This clone has more than one count but fewer than ten. The chain carries TRBV6-1 and TRBJ2-6; possible D gene TRBD1, 6 bases. Germline V CDR1 and CDR2: MNHNS, SASEGT. The CDR3 contains 14 residues. V lost 9 bases and J lost 0, with 9 bases in between. This CDR3 reads CASGTSSGANVLTF. The CDR3 DNA is TGTGCCAGTGGGACAAGCTCTGGGGCCAACGTCCTGACTTTC.

The chain combines TRBV5-6 with TRBJ2-1; D ambiguous. The germline V gene has CDR1 SGHDT and CDR2 YYEEEE. Trimming removed 0 bases from V and 9 bases from J, with 16 bases in between. The CDR3 has 15 residues. In DNA form, the CDR3 reads TGTGCCAGCAGCTTGGGGCAGCTCCCCACATTTGAGCAGTTCTTC. It yields the protein CASSLGQLPTFEQFF. The full variable domain, completed using reference TRBV5-6 and TRBJ2-1, is DAGVTQSPTHLIKTRGQQVTLRCSPKSGHDTVSWYQQALGQGPQFIFQYYEEEERQRGNFPDRFSGHQFPNYSSELNVNALLLGDSALYLCASSLGQLPTFEQFFGPGTRLTVL.

This clone showed up just a few times. The V and J genes are TRBV4-1 and TRBJ1-4, with D uncertain. V dropped 4 bases and J dropped 0 bases, with 9 bases sitting between them. Per germline, CDR1 MGHRA and CDR2 YSYEKL. This CDR3 is 15 amino acids long. This CDR3 reads CASSPSGATNEKLFF. CDR3 sequence (DNA): TGCGCCAGCAGCCCCTCCGGAGCAACTAATGAAAAACTGTTTTTT.

The chain couples TRBV28 to TRBJ1-2; 8 bases are shared with TRBD1. The CDR3 has 13 residues. Looked up from germline, CDR1 is MDHEN and CDR2 is SYDVKM. The V segment lost 6 bases and the J segment 4 bases; nucleotides outside the gene matches: 4. The CDR3 sequence: CASSLDRAYGYTF. The CDR3 DNA sequence: TGTGCCAGCAGCCTGGACAGGGCCTATGGCTACACCTTC.

V and J are TRBV5-8 and TRBJ2-1; 14 nucleotides align to TRBD2. The CDR3 is 17 residues long. V shed 4 bases, J shed 7 bases, and the junction held 10 bases outside the gene matches. The germline V gene has CDR1 SGHTS and CDR2 YDEGEE. The CDR3 here is CASSLGLAGVEGNEQFF. The CDR3 nucleotides read TGTGCCAGCAGCCTGGGACTAGCGGGAGTAGAGGGGAATGAGCAGTTCTTC.

This clone has just one count. The chain carries TRBV6-1 and TRBJ2-2, with 7 positions matching TRBD1. CDR1 and CDR2 from the germline V gene are MNHNS and SASEGT. The V and J ends lost 6 bases and 1 base, in that order; junction bases with no gene match: 5. CDR3 length: 15 amino acids. CDR3 in DNA: TGTGCCAGCAGGAGGGACAGAGTGAACACCGGGGAGCTGTTTTTT. Translating gives CASRRDRVNTGELFF.

J is TRBJ1-5 and V is TRBV6-1; D is perhaps TRBD1 (6 bases). V lost 6 bases to trimming and J lost 3 bases, with 9 bases between them. The CDR3 totals 13 residues. CDR1 is MNHNS and CDR2 is SASEGT in the germline V gene. CDR3 bases: TGTGCCAGCAGAGGACAGCCCAATCAGCCCCAGCATTTT. Translating gives CASRGQPNQPQHF.

The CDR3 DNA follows: TGCGCCAGCAGCACGGGACGGACCTACGAGCAGTACTTC. Amino acid sequence: CASSTGRTYEQYF. V and J are TRBV5-1 and TRBJ2-7; D may match TRBD1 or TRBD2 (5 bases each). The V end was cut by 4 bases, the J end by 2 bases, with 10 bases between. The CDR3 extends over 13 amino acids. Germline-derived CDR1 and CDR2 are SGHRS and YFSETQ. Variable domain in full (rest from reference TRBV5-1 and TRBJ2-7): KAGVTQTPRYLIKTRGQQVTLSCSPISGHRSVSWYQQTPGQGLQFLFEYFSETQRNKGNFPGRFSGRQFSNSRSEMNVSTLELGDSALYLCASSTGRTYEQYFGPGTRLTVT.

This rearrangement joins TRBV9 to TRBJ2-1; TRBD1 agrees at 11 bases. The CDR3 covers 16 residues. Per germline, CDR1 SGDLS and CDR2 YYNGEE. V gave up 4 bases and J gave up 0 bases; unmatched junction bases: 3. The CDR3 DNA sequence: TGTGCCAGCAGCCCGGGACAGGGGGGCTCCTACAATGAGCAGTTCTTC. The encoded protein is CASSPGQGGSYNEQFF.

The chain recombines TRBV29-1 with TRBJ1-1, with D unclear. The CDR3 extends over 10 amino acids. V was pared by 3 bases and J by 5 bases, with 4 bases between. Germline V gene lookup returns CDR1 SQVTM and CDR2 ANQGSEA. The CDR3 DNA sequence: TGCAGCGTTGACAAAACTGAAGCTTTCTTT. Its translation: CSVDKTEAFF. Full variable domain (remainder filled in from reference TRBV29-1 and TRBJ1-1): SAVISQKPSRDICQRGTSLTIQCQVDSQVTMMFWYRQQPGQSLTLIATANQGSEATYESGFVIDKFPISRPNLTFSTLTVSNMSPEDSSIYLCSVDKTEAFFGQGTRLTVV.

This rearrangement joins TRBV6-1 to TRBJ1-5, with D possibly TRBD1 on 5 matching bases. Germline CDR1 MNHNS, CDR2 SASEGT. Trimming removed 7 bases at V and 2 bases at J, with 9 bases between. This CDR3 contains 13 residues. CDR3 DNA: TGTGCCAGCATGACGGGGGGCAATCAGCCCCAGCATTTT. It encodes CASMTGGNQPQHF.

This rearrangement joins TRBV28 to TRBJ1-2, with D possibly matching TRBD1 (5 bases). CDR1 and CDR2 (germline): MDHEN, SYDVKM. The V gene lost 3 bases and the J gene lost 5 bases, with 13 bases spanning the gap. The CDR3 length is 14 residues. The CDR3 coding sequence is TGTGCCAGCAGTTTCCCGGGGCGGCCGTATGGCTACACCTTC. It encodes CASSFPGRPYGYTF.

The rearrangement uses TRBV6-6 and TRBJ2-3; 9 bases match TRBD1. The CDR3 spans 15 residues. After removal of 6 bases from V and 4 bases from J, the junction contained 8 bases not matched to a gene. Germline CDR1 reads MNHNY; CDR2 reads SVGAGI (reference sequence). In DNA, the CDR3 is TGTGCCAGCAGCTTCGGGACAGGGCGCCCAGATACGCAGTATTTT. It yields the protein CASSFGTGRPDTQYF.

A few counts support this clone. The J gene is TRBJ1-2, the V gene TRBV6-5; perhaps TRBD1 as D (6 bases). The germline CDR1 and CDR2 sequences are MNHEY and SVGAGI. V was pared by 6 bases and J by 2 bases, with 13 bases between. CDR3 length: 14 amino acids. CDR3 region: CASRPPGQNYGYTF. In nucleotides, the CDR3 is TGTGCCAGCAGACCCCCAGGACAGAACTATGGCTACACCTTC.